These 32 T cell receptor beta chains share one sample of origin, sequenced in a study of shared clonotypes between healthy human individuals. Sequencing was performed with immunoSEQ multiplex PCR; in TCRdb, only in-frame clones are kept and a portion is missing. The table records about 450,000 clones, around 79% of them present only once. The sequenced sample was PBMCs. The receptors here all came from a woman in her thirties or forties in good health. Some clones in this sample may be carry-over from other donors' samples.

The chain carries TRBV29-1 and TRBJ1-1; 7 bases align to TRBD1. The length of the CDR3 is 12 residues. Losses at the gene ends were 5 bases for V and 6 bases for J; bases not matched to a gene: 6. Germline V CDR1 and CDR2: SQVTM, ANQGSEA. The CDR3 protein is CSVKTGEAEAFF. In DNA, the CDR3 is TGCAGCGTTAAAACAGGGGAAGCTGAAGCTTTCTTT. The entire variable domain, with the rest obtained from reference TRBV29-1 and TRBJ1-1, is as follows: SAVISQKPSRDICQRGTSLTIQCQVDSQVTMMFWYRQQPGQSLTLIATANQGSEATYESGFVIDKFPISRPNLTFSTLTVSNMSPEDSSIYLCSVKTGEAEAFFGQGTRLTVV.

CDR3 nucleotide sequence: TGTGCCAGCCAGCGGGAGTTCGGGGAGCTGTTTTTT. As protein: CASQREFGELFF. J is TRBJ2-2 and V is TRBV7-9; TRBD2 matches 8 bases. The V segment lost 8 bases and the J segment 7 bases; nucleotides outside the gene matches: 3. Germline CDR1 is SEHNR and CDR2 is FQNEAQ (reference sequence). There are 12 residues in the CDR3.

The sample holds a few counts of this clone. The same CDR3 is also encoded by other DNA sequences in this sample. V usage is TRBV5-1 and J usage is TRBJ2-7, with D unclear. Trimming shortened V by 0 bases and J by 4 bases, and 2 bases separated the two germline ends. The CDR3 sequence is 11 residues long. The germline V gene encodes CDR1 SGHRS and CDR2 YFSETQ. CDR3 DNA: TGCGCCAGCAGCTTGGGGTACGAGCAGTACTTC. Protein sequence: CASSLGYEQYF.

This clone was detected only a few times. V usage is TRBV29-1 and J usage is TRBJ2-5, with D unresolved. CDR3 length: 10 amino acids. Germline V gene data show CDR1 as SQVTM and CDR2 as ANQGSEA. The V gene lost 4 bases and the J gene lost 1 base, with 1 base spanning the gap. In nucleotides, the CDR3 is TGCAGCGTTGGCCAAGAGACCCAGTACTTC. This translates into CSVGQETQYF.

This sequence joins TRBV11-2 and TRBJ2-5; D perhaps matches TRBD2 (5 bases). The CDR3 sequence is 14 residues long. Trimming removed 0 bases at V and 7 bases at J, with 12 bases between. Germline loops: CDR1 SGHAT, CDR2 FQNNGV. Here the CDR3 reads CASSLEASIGTQYF. The CDR3 DNA is TGTGCCAGCAGCTTAGAGGCTAGCATTGGGACCCAGTACTTC.

V usage is TRBV7-9 and J usage is TRBJ1-5; D may be TRBD1 (5 bases). The V gene lost 11 bases and the J gene lost 4 bases, with 18 bases spanning the gap. The CDR3 has 14 amino acids. CDR1 and CDR2 from the germline V gene are SEHNR and FQNEAQ (reference sequence). The CDR3 coding sequence is TGTGCCTTAAGCGAGGGTGGGGGGAATCAGCCCCAGCATTTT. Encoded protein: CALSEGGGNQPQHF.

This rearrangement joins TRBV28 to TRBJ2-1; 12 bases map to TRBD2. The CDR3 has 15 residues. Germline CDR1 MDHEN, CDR2 SYDVKM. Trimming removed 4 bases from V and 9 bases from J; junction bases left unmatched: 7. CDR3 DNA: TGTGCCAGCAGTTCCCCTAGCGGGAGGGCGCGTGAGCAGTTCTTC. Its translation is CASSSPSGRAREQFF.

This clone was picked up one time. The gene calls are TRBV19 and TRBJ2-7; possible D gene TRBD2, 6 bases. Germline CDR1 LNHDA, CDR2 SQIVND (reference sequence). This CDR3 region has 16 residues. V was shortened by 4 bases and J by 0 bases, with 16 bases between the two germline ends. The CDR3 sequence: CASSTTLAVSSYEQYF. The CDR3 coding sequence is TGTGCCAGTAGTACAACTTTAGCGGTGAGCTCCTACGAGCAGTACTTC.

This clone was observed many times. This chain uses TRBV4-2 with TRBJ2-3; perhaps D is TRBD1 or TRBD2 (5 bases each). The CDR3 loop spans 17 amino acids. Germline CDR1 reads LGHNA; CDR2 reads YNFKEQ. V gave up 6 bases and J gave up 1 base, with 20 bases separating them. The CDR3 coding sequence is TGTGCCAGCAGTCCAAGGGCAAACGGGGCTCGCACAGATACGCAGTATTTT. It yields the protein CASSPRANGARTDTQYF.

The chain uses TRBV5-1 and TRBJ1-2; D perhaps matches TRBD1 (5 bases). This CDR3 region has 17 residues. With 0 bases removed from V and 0 bases from J, the gap between germline ends came to 15 bases. Germline-derived CDR1 and CDR2 are SGHRS and YFSETQ. The CDR3 spells CASSLGGIPRANYGYTF. CDR3 DNA sequence: TGCGCCAGCAGCTTGGGGGGGATACCTAGAGCTAACTATGGCTACACCTTC.

V and J are TRBV5-1 and TRBJ2-1, with TRBD1 as a possible D gene (6 bases). Trimming removed 5 bases at V and 6 bases at J, with 18 bases between. CDR3 length: 15 amino acids. CDR1 is SGHRS, CDR2 YFSETQ, per germline. The CDR3 spells CASRLLTEGGNEQFF. DNA for the CDR3: TGCGCCAGCAGGCTACTAACCGAAGGGGGCAATGAGCAGTTCTTC.

The chain joins TRBV30 to TRBJ2-1; weak D call: TRBD2 (6 bases). Trimming shortened V by 1 base and J by 2 bases, and 12 bases separated the two germline ends. Germline CDR1 GTSNPN, CDR2 SVGIG (reference sequence). The CDR3 consists of 15 residues. The CDR3 bases are TGTGCCTGGAGTGAGGGATTAGCGGCCTACAATGAGCAGTTCTTC. Its translation: CAWSEGLAAYNEQFF.

In this sample, this clone turned up once. The rearrangement joins TRBV25-1 to TRBJ2-1; no definite D call. Germline V lookup: CDR1 MGHDK, CDR2 SYGVNS. This CDR3 contains 14 residues. Trimming shortened V by 2 bases and J by 6 bases, and 11 bases separated the two germline ends. For the CDR3, the DNA is TGTGCCAGCAGTGAAAGGGTCAGCACCAATGAGCAGTTCTTC. Its translation is CASSERVSTNEQFF.

V gene TRBV5-4 combines with J gene TRBJ2-5, with 8 nucleotides matching TRBD2. CDR1 and CDR2 (germline): SGHNT, YYREEE (reference sequence). Losses at the gene ends were 2 bases for V and 0 bases for J; bases not matched to a gene: 3. The length of the CDR3 is 15 residues. DNA of the CDR3: TGTGCCAGCAGCTTACAGCGGGAGAACCAAGAGACCCAGTACTTC. The encoded protein is CASSLQRENQETQYF.

The chain combines TRBV28 with TRBJ2-7; D unresolved. Germline V CDR1 and CDR2: MDHEN, SYDVKM. The length of the CDR3 is 12 residues. V dropped 5 bases and J dropped 7 bases, with 12 bases sitting between them. The CDR3 spells CASSLILGEQYF. For the CDR3, the DNA is TGTGCCAGCAGTCTTATTTTGGGGGAGCAGTACTTC.

This rearrangement joins TRBV30 to TRBJ2-5; D unclear. The J call may be incorrect, as the DNA end agrees better with TRBJ2-7. The germline gives CDR1 GTSNPN, CDR2 SVGIG (reference sequence). This CDR3 spans 13 amino acids. CDR3 in amino acids: CAWRRMDDYEQYF. In DNA, the CDR3 is TGTGCCTGGAGGCGAATGGACGACTACGAGCAGTACTTC.

This clone was counted a few times. DNA of the CDR3: TGTGCCAGCAGTCAGACAGAAAACATTCAGTACTTC. Protein product: CASSQTENIQYF. This rearrangement joins TRBV6-6 to TRBJ2-4, with D maybe TRBD1 (5 bases). Trimming cost V 5 bases and J 5 bases, with 7 bases left between them. Per the germline V gene, CDR1 is MNHNY and CDR2 is SVGAGI (reference sequence). The CDR3 spans 12 residues.

The V call is TRBV9, the J call TRBJ2-1, with TRBD1 as a possible D gene (5 bases). V lost 3 bases to trimming and J lost 8 bases, with 9 bases between them. CDR1 and CDR2 (germline): SGDLS, YYNGEE. This CDR3 has 12 amino acids. The CDR3 spells CASSAQGDEQFF. The CDR3 DNA reads TGTGCCAGCAGCGCCCAGGGCGATGAGCAGTTCTTC.

The chain couples TRBV19 to TRBJ1-2; D unresolved. Trimming took 3 bases from V and 0 from J, leaving 11 bases between them. CDR1 and CDR2 from the germline V gene are LNHDA and SQIVND (reference sequence). The CDR3 is 15 residues long. Here the CDR3 reads CASSIGVSPNYGYTF. The CDR3 region has the DNA TGTGCCAGTAGTATCGGAGTCTCACCTAACTATGGCTACACCTTC.

V usage is TRBV27 and J usage is TRBJ2-5, with 7 bases identical to TRBD2. The V gene end was trimmed by 2 bases and the J gene end by 4 bases; junction bases not matched to a gene: 4. CDR3 length: 14 amino acids. Germline V gene sequence: CDR1 MNHEY, CDR2 SMNVEV (reference sequence). The CDR3 here is CASSLEGGAETQYF. Here the CDR3 DNA reads TGTGCCAGCAGTTTAGAGGGAGGGGCAGAGACCCAGTACTTC.

The chain uses TRBV19 and TRBJ2-2; D remains ambiguous. V lost 3 bases to trimming and J lost 7 bases, with 15 bases between them. CDR3 length equals 15 residues. Germline lookup yields CDR1 LNHDA and CDR2 SQIVND (reference sequence). The CDR3 nucleotides read TGTGCCAGTAGTATCTGGTCGGCCTCAAACGGGGAGCTGTTTTTT. It is translated as CASSIWSASNGELFF.

This chain connects TRBV7-9 to TRBJ2-1; D is perhaps TRBD1 or TRBD2 (5 bases each). Trimming removed 4 bases from V and 7 bases from J, with 17 bases in between. Germline values: CDR1 SEHNR, CDR2 FQNEAQ (reference sequence). This CDR3 spans 15 amino acids. CDR3 bases: TGTGCCAGCAGCTCGGGACCATCGGCGTGGAATGAGCAGTTCTTC. Encoded protein: CASSSGPSAWNEQFF. Using reference TRBV7-9 and TRBJ2-1 for the parts outside the CDR3, the full variable domain is DTGVSQNPRHKITKRGQNVTFRCDPISEHNRLYWYRQTLGQGPEFLTYFQNEAQLEKSRLLSDRFSAERPKGSFSTLEIQRTEQGDSAMYLCASSSGPSAWNEQFFGPGTRLTVL.

The chain carries TRBV2 and TRBJ2-2; D unresolved. Between the trimmed V and J ends, which lost 0 bases and 3 bases, there was a span of 11 bases. Germline V gene sequence: CDR1 SNHLY, CDR2 FYNNEI. The CDR3 has 16 amino acids. The CDR3 protein is CASSEAGNYDTGELFF. In DNA form, the CDR3 reads TGTGCCAGCAGTGAAGCGGGTAACTATGACACCGGGGAGCTGTTTTTT. The whole variable domain, filled in from reference TRBV2 and TRBJ2-2, reads EPEVTQTPSHQVTQMGQEVILRCVPISNHLYFYWYRQILGQKVEFLVSFYNNEISEKSEIFDDQFSVERPDGSNFTLKIRSTKLEDSAMYFCASSEAGNYDTGELFFGEGSRLTVL.

The CDR3 region has the DNA TGTGCCAGCAGCTTGTTTCAGTCACTCTCTGGGGCCAACGTCCTGACTTTC. Its translation is CASSLFQSLSGANVLTF. This chain links TRBV5-4 with TRBJ2-6; D is undetermined. V was clipped by 1 base and J by 0 bases, with 11 bases between them. The CDR3 has 17 amino acids. CDR1 and CDR2 from the germline V gene are SGHNT and YYREEE (reference sequence).

DNA of the CDR3: TGTGCCAGCAGCTTGGGGGTGGATACGCAGTATTTT. It encodes CASSLGVDTQYF. The chain employs TRBV5-5 and TRBJ2-3; D uncertain. CDR1 SGHKS and CDR2 YYEKEE come from the germline V gene (reference sequence). V dropped 0 bases and J dropped 6 bases, with 5 bases sitting between them. There are 12 residues in the CDR3.

The V gene is TRBV27, the J gene TRBJ1-1; no reliable D call. The CDR3 extends over 13 amino acids. Trimming removed 3 bases at V and 0 bases at J, with 5 bases between. CDR1 and CDR2 from the germline V gene are MNHEY and SMNVEV (reference sequence). The CDR3 region is CASSFSLNTEAFF. As DNA, the CDR3 is TGTGCCAGCAGTTTTTCCTTGAACACTGAAGCTTTCTTT.

The chain recombines TRBV11-1 with TRBJ1-1; D is uncertain. V gave up 5 bases and J gave up 4 bases, with 14 bases separating them. The CDR3 contains 14 residues. CDR1 SGHAT and CDR2 FQDESV come from the germline V gene (reference sequence). The CDR3 DNA reads TGTGCCAGCAGCCGCGACCTGGTGGGCACTGAAGCTTTCTTT. Translation gives CASSRDLVGTEAFF.

This clone was recorded once. The genes are TRBV10-3 and TRBJ2-1, with 7 nucleotides matching TRBD1. The CDR3 is 15 residues long. Germline CDR1 is ENHRY and CDR2 is SYGVKD. The V and J ends lost 6 bases and 0 bases, in that order; junction bases with no gene match: 5. DNA for the CDR3: TGTGCCATCAGACAGGGGCCATTCTCCTACAATGAGCAGTTCTTC. It is translated as CAIRQGPFSYNEQFF.

The CDR3 nucleotides read TGTGCCAGCGCCCGTGAGGCACTCTCCTACAATGAGCAGTTCTTC. This sequence encodes CASAREALSYNEQFF. The chain has TRBV5-5 and TRBJ2-1; D uncertain. The CDR3 has 15 amino acids. Germline values: CDR1 SGHKS, CDR2 YYEKEE (reference sequence). V dropped 7 bases and J dropped 0 bases, with 14 bases sitting between them.

The chain is built from TRBV5-1 and TRBJ2-3; D gene ambiguous. CDR3 length: 14 amino acids. V lost 4 bases and J 6 bases, leaving 15 bases between the germline ends. Germline V gene lookup returns CDR1 SGHRS and CDR2 YFSETQ. CDR3 protein: CASSPSSPSDTQYF. As DNA, the CDR3 is TGCGCCAGCAGCCCCTCCTCACCTTCCGATACGCAGTATTTT.

This clone was recorded a few times. The genes are TRBV28 and TRBJ1-1, with D unclear. The CDR3 length is 13 residues. V was pared by 4 bases and J by 3 bases, with 9 bases between. Germline V gives CDR1 MDHEN, CDR2 SYDVKM. CDR3 coding DNA: TGTGCCAGCAGTTATAGACCCCACACTGAAGCTTTCTTT. This gives the protein CASSYRPHTEAFF. Drawing the rest from reference TRBV28 and TRBJ1-1, the complete variable domain is DVKVTQSSRYLVKRTGEKVFLECVQDMDHENMFWYRQDPGLGLRLIYFSYDVKMKEKGDIPEGYSVSREKKERFSLILESASTNQTSMYLCASSYRPHTEAFFGQGTRLTVV.

The chain has TRBV11-2 and TRBJ1-4, with 8 bases aligning to TRBD1. Germline CDR1 reads SGHAT; CDR2 reads FQNNGV. Losses at the gene ends were 1 base for V and 4 bases for J; bases not matched to a gene: 8. The CDR3 totals 17 residues. The CDR3 is CASSLVGPGQVNEKLFF. The CDR3 bases are TGTGCCAGCAGCTTAGTAGGGCCGGGACAGGTTAATGAAAAACTGTTTTTT.